These 29 T cell receptor beta chains share one sample of origin, sequenced in a study of cytomegalovirus exposure and HLA in healthy donors. The PCR contained 60 Vbeta and 13 Jbeta primers. Here immunoSEQ multiplex PCR was the method, and the copy in TCRdb shows in-frame clones only, minus some. The sample carries 90,000 to 120,000 clones, around three quarters recorded once. Sequencing was performed on PBMCs. The receptors come from a male donor in good health and CMV-seronegative.

The J gene is TRBJ1-1, the V gene TRBV6-5; TRBD1 matches at 9 bases. The CDR3 is made up of 14 amino acids. After removal of 4 bases from V and 5 bases from J, the junction contained 5 bases not matched to a gene. Looked up from germline, CDR1 is MNHEY and CDR2 is SVGAGI. The CDR3 here is CASSSTGGSTEAFF. The CDR3 bases are TGTGCCAGCAGTTCTACAGGGGGCTCGACTGAAGCTTTCTTT.

The V gene is TRBV7-7, the J gene TRBJ2-2, with a possible D match to TRBD2 (6 bases). Per the germline V gene, CDR1 is SSHAT and CDR2 is FNYEAQ (reference sequence). The ends were cut back, 5 bases at V and 1 base at J, with 14 bases in the middle. The CDR3 runs 16 residues. CDR3 amino acids: CASSPRTTGNTGELFF. CDR3 DNA sequence: TGTGCCAGCAGCCCGCGGACTACCGGGAACACCGGGGAGCTGTTTTTT. Full variable domain (outside the CDR3, taken from reference TRBV7-7 and TRBJ2-2): GAGVSQSPRYKVTKRGQDVTLRCDPISSHATLYWYQQALGQGPEFLTYFNYEAQPDKSGLPSDRFSAERPEGSISTLTIQRTEQRDSAMYRCASSPRTTGNTGELFFGEGSRLTVL.

This clone was seen only a few times. V gene TRBV30 combines with J gene TRBJ2-1; TRBD2 agrees at 12 bases. This CDR3 is 13 amino acids long. V lost 3 bases to trimming and J lost 8 bases; unmatched junction nucleotides: 2. Germline V gene lookup returns CDR1 GTSNPN and CDR2 SVGIG (reference sequence). CDR3 DNA sequence: TGTGCCTGGAGGCTAGCGGGAGGGCATGAGCAGTTCTTC. Protein sequence: CAWRLAGGHEQFF.

This clone has just a few counts. The rearrangement joins TRBV2 to TRBJ2-7; 8 bases align to TRBD1. Germline lookup yields CDR1 SNHLY and CDR2 FYNNEI. Trimming took 8 bases from V and 7 from J; bases not matched to a gene: 7. This CDR3 has 12 amino acids. The CDR3 DNA is TGTGCCAGCGACGACAGGGGCCGGGAGCAGTACTTC. It codes for CASDDRGREQYF.

The genes are TRBV11-2 and TRBJ2-5, with D maybe TRBD2 (6 bases). CDR1 and CDR2 from the germline V gene are SGHAT and FQNNGV. The length of the CDR3 is 16 residues. Trimming cost V 5 bases and J 2 bases, with 18 bases left between them. DNA of the CDR3: TGTGCCAGCAGCACCGGAGGGCTAGCGTATCAAGAGACCCAGTACTTC. Translation gives CASSTGGLAYQETQYF.

The V and J genes are TRBV18 and TRBJ1-5, with D perhaps TRBD1 (5 bases). Per the germline V gene, CDR1 is KGHSH and CDR2 is LQKENI. Trimming removed 3 bases at V and 4 bases at J, with 13 bases between. The CDR3 is made up of 15 amino acids. CDR3 bases: TGTGCCAGCTCACCGGGGCCAGGGCTTAATCAGCCCCAGCATTTT. It specifies CASSPGPGLNQPQHF.

This chain uses TRBV18 with TRBJ2-5; TRBD1 might be the D (6 bases). Trimming cost V 3 bases and J 4 bases, with 9 bases left between them. Germline-derived CDR1 and CDR2 are KGHSH and LQKENI. The CDR3 has 13 amino acids. In DNA, the CDR3 is TGTGCCAGCTCACCGGCCAGGGGAGAGACCCAGTACTTC. Its protein is CASSPARGETQYF.

The chain links TRBV7-2 to TRBJ2-7, with 7 bases that match TRBD1. V lost 2 bases and J lost 3; bases outside the gene matches: 7. CDR3 length: 15 residues. The germline V gene has CDR1 SGHTA and CDR2 FQGNSA. CDR3 bases: TGTGCCAGCAGCTTAAGAGGGACAGCCAACTACGAGCAGTACTTC. Amino acids: CASSLRGTANYEQYF.

V is TRBV9 and J is TRBJ2-3, with 7 bases identical to TRBD2. The CDR3 sequence is 15 residues long. The junction had 3 bases not matched to a gene; V was cut back by 1 base and J by 1 base. CDR1 SGDLS and CDR2 YYNGEE come from the germline V gene. The chain's CDR3 is CASSVPAGGTDTQYF. The DNA of the CDR3 is TGTGCCAGCAGCGTACCCGCGGGGGGCACAGATACGCAGTATTTT.

The gene calls are TRBV19 and TRBJ2-7, with 10 nucleotides matching TRBD2. V lost 5 bases and J lost 4; bases outside the gene matches: 5. The CDR3 runs 14 residues. From germline, CDR1 is LNHDA and CDR2 SQIVND (reference sequence). The CDR3 bases are TGTGCCAGTAGTCGGCTAGCGGGAGAGTACGAGCAGTACTTC. This translates into CASSRLAGEYEQYF.

The rearrangement joins TRBV28 to TRBJ1-5; 9 positions agree with TRBD1. CDR1 and CDR2 from the germline V gene are MDHEN and SYDVKM. The CDR3 has 15 amino acids. The junction had 3 bases not matched to a gene; V was cut back by 4 bases and J by 2 bases. DNA of the CDR3: TGTGCCAGCAGTTGGACAGGGGCGCGCAATCAGCCCCAGCATTTT. It codes for CASSWTGARNQPQHF.

The chain has TRBV11-2 and TRBJ2-1, with 8 bases matching TRBD2. The length of the CDR3 is 15 residues. CDR1 SGHAT and CDR2 FQNNGV come from the germline V gene. Germline trimming cut 7 bases from V and 5 bases from J; bases unmatched to any gene: 10. The CDR3 loop is CASTIGLAHHNEQFF. The CDR3 DNA reads as TGTGCCAGCACCATCGGACTAGCACATCACAATGAGCAGTTCTTC.

This clone has more than one count but fewer than ten. This chain connects TRBV5-1 to TRBJ2-3; the match to TRBD2 covers 10 bases. The CDR3 runs 18 residues. Trimming at V came to 3 bases and at J to 0 bases, leaving 10 bases not matched to a gene. Germline values: CDR1 SGHRS, CDR2 YFSETQ. CDR3 bases: TGCGCCAGCAGCTCCGGCCCGGTGACTAGCGGGAGCACAGATACGCAGTATTTT. Its translation is CASSSGPVTSGSTDTQYF. The whole variable domain, filled in from reference TRBV5-1 and TRBJ2-3, reads KAGVTQTPRYLIKTRGQQVTLSCSPISGHRSVSWYQQTPGQGLQFLFEYFSETQRNKGNFPGRFSGRQFSNSRSEMNVSTLELGDSALYLCASSSGPVTSGSTDTQYFGPGTRLTVL.

The gene calls are TRBV27 and TRBJ2-1, with 7 bases fitting TRBD2. With V trimmed by 2 bases and J by 9 bases, 4 bases remained unmatched. Per the germline V gene, CDR1 is MNHEY and CDR2 is SMNVEV (reference sequence). The CDR3 covers 13 residues. CDR3 protein: CASSLTGGIEQFF. In DNA form, the CDR3 reads TGTGCCAGCAGTTTAACGGGAGGCATTGAGCAGTTCTTC.

This clone was recorded once. This chain connects TRBV30 to TRBJ2-1; 11 nucleotides agree with TRBD2. CDR3 length equals 14 residues. After removal of 2 bases from V and 7 bases from J, the junction contained 4 bases not matched to a gene. Germline lookup yields CDR1 GTSNPN and CDR2 SVGIG (reference sequence). DNA of the CDR3: TGTGCCTGGAGTACTAGCGGGAGTCTAAATGAGCAGTTCTTC. Protein product: CAWSTSGSLNEQFF. The full variable domain, rest sourced from reference TRBV30 and TRBJ2-1, is SQTIHQWPATLVQPVGSPLSLECTVEGTSNPNLYWYRQAAGRGLQLLFYSVGIGQISSEVPQNLSASRPQDRQFILSSKKLLLSDSGFYLCAWSTSGSLNEQFFGPGTRLTVL.

This chain connects TRBV7-9 to TRBJ1-4, with 9 bases aligning to TRBD1. J was trimmed by 10 bases and V by 1 base; bases with no gene match: 13. Germline V gene sequence: CDR1 SEHNR, CDR2 FQNEAQ (reference sequence). The CDR3 consists of 17 residues. The CDR3 DNA sequence: TGTGCCAGCAGCTTAGACCTGTATTGGACAGGGGACGCAAAACTGTTTTTT. Translating it yields CASSLDLYWTGDAKLFF.

This clone was observed a few times. V and J are TRBV7-8 and TRBJ1-1, with TRBD1 matching 9 bases. The CDR3 length is 14 residues. V lost 5 bases to trimming and J lost 5 bases; unmatched junction nucleotides: 6. CDR1 is SGHVS and CDR2 is FQNEAQ in the germline V gene. The CDR3 sequence: CASSTTGQGTEAFF. CDR3 coding DNA: TGTGCCAGCAGCACCACGGGACAGGGAACTGAAGCTTTCTTT.

The CDR3 sequence: CASSRPKDRGHQTQYF. The CDR3 DNA reads TGCGCCAGCAGCCGACCCAAGGACAGGGGGCATCAGACCCAGTACTTC. The V gene is TRBV4-1, the J gene TRBJ2-5; TRBD1 aligns across 11 bases. The V segment lost 4 bases and the J segment 6 bases; nucleotides outside the gene matches: 10. This CDR3 comprises 16 residues. The germline V gene encodes CDR1 MGHRA and CDR2 YSYEKL.

This clone was found a few times. Here the CDR3 DNA reads TGTGCCAGTAGTATAGGCGGGAGGCAAGGAGATACGCAGTATTTT. Its protein product is CASSIGGRQGDTQYF. The rearrangement joins TRBV19 to TRBJ2-3, with TRBD2 matching over 8 bases. This CDR3 contains 15 residues. The J segment lost 5 bases and the V segment lost 1 base, leaving 5 bases of the junction unmatched. The germline V gene encodes CDR1 LNHDA and CDR2 SQIVND (reference sequence).

V usage is TRBV7-9 and J usage is TRBJ2-1; 10 nucleotides agree with TRBD2. Looked up from germline, CDR1 is SEHNR and CDR2 is FQNEAQ (reference sequence). The CDR3 consists of 15 residues. V was clipped by 2 bases and J by 6 bases; unmatched bases: 4. In DNA form, the CDR3 reads TGTGCCAGCAGCTTATACCTAGCGGGAGTCAATGAGCAGTTCTTC. Protein: CASSLYLAGVNEQFF.

The chain uses TRBV5-5 and TRBJ1-2, with TRBD1 matching over 8 bases. With V trimmed by 5 bases and J by 8 bases, 11 bases remained unmatched. From germline, CDR1 is SGHKS and CDR2 YYEKEE (reference sequence). The CDR3 is 14 amino acids. The DNA for the CDR3 is TGTGCCAGCAGTCCCATTCGGGACAGGCTCGGCTACACCTTC. The encoded protein is CASSPIRDRLGYTF.

In its sample, this clone was seen once. The V gene is TRBV15, the J gene TRBJ1-2; 8 nucleotides align to TRBD1. CDR1 is LNHNV, CDR2 YYDKDF, per germline (reference sequence). J was trimmed by 5 bases and V by 5 bases; bases with no gene match: 4. This CDR3 spans 13 amino acids. CDR3 sequence (DNA): TGTGCCACCAGCTGGACAGGGACTTATGGCTACACCTTC. Encoded protein: CATSWTGTYGYTF.

This chain connects TRBV25-1 to TRBJ2-1, with no clear D. Per the germline V gene, CDR1 is MGHDK and CDR2 is SYGVNS. The V and J ends lost 5 bases and 0 bases respectively, with 11 bases between them. The CDR3 extends over 15 amino acids. The CDR3 DNA reads as TGTGCCAGCAGTCCCTCCTTGAGCTCCTACAATGAGCAGTTCTTC. Translation: CASSPSLSSYNEQFF.

The chain employs TRBV27 and TRBJ2-7, with TRBD2 as a possible D gene (6 bases). Per the germline V gene, CDR1 is MNHEY and CDR2 is SMNVEV (reference sequence). V was trimmed by 6 bases and J by 3 bases, leaving 12 bases between them. The CDR3 loop spans 13 amino acids. CDR3 sequence: CASRSSGLYEQYF. The CDR3 DNA follows: TGTGCCAGCAGGAGTAGCGGACTCTACGAGCAGTACTTC.

The chain carries TRBV9 and TRBJ1-4, with TRBD1 matching 8 bases. This CDR3 has 15 amino acids. The V and J ends lost 3 bases and 8 bases, in that order; junction bases with no gene match: 9. Germline V CDR1 and CDR2: SGDLS, YYNGEE. As DNA, the CDR3 is TGTGCCAGCAGCGGATCAGGGGGCGCGGAGGAAAAACTGTTTTTT. Encoded protein: CASSGSGGAEEKLFF. The full variable domain, with the rest looked up from reference TRBV9 and TRBJ1-4, is DSGVTQTPKHLITATGQRVTLRCSPRSGDLSVYWYQQSLDQGLQFLIQYYNGEERAKGNILERFSAQQFPDLHSELNLSSLELGDSALYFCASSGSGGAEEKLFFGSGTQLSVL.

Only one count was recorded for this clone. The chain employs TRBV21-1 and TRBJ2-1; the tabulated D call, TRBD2, remains unverified against the DNA. TRBV21-1 is a listed pseudogene. The CDR3 is 15 residues long. The CDR3 protein is CASRVSGCSYNEQFF. The CDR3 DNA sequence: TGTGCCAGCAGGGTTAGCGGATGCTCCTACAATGAGCAGTTCTTC.

The chain recombines TRBV25-1 with TRBJ1-1; 7 bases align to TRBD1. The germline V gene encodes CDR1 MGHDK and CDR2 SYGVNS. V lost 4 bases, J lost 8 bases, and 4 bases stayed unmatched. The CDR3 totals 12 residues. For the CDR3, the DNA is TGTGCCAGCAGTGGACAGGGCGGGGAAGCTTTCTTT. It specifies CASSGQGGEAFF.

This clone has only one observation. V gene TRBV30 combines with J gene TRBJ2-6, with a possible D match to TRBD2 (5 bases). Germline-derived CDR1 and CDR2 are GTSNPN and SVGIG (reference sequence). Trimming stripped 1 base from V and 0 bases from J, with 10 bases between. CDR3 length: 16 residues. The DNA of the CDR3 is TGTGCCTGGAGTGGAGCGGTCAGCTCTGGGGCCAACGTCCTGACTTTC. Amino acid sequence: CAWSGAVSSGANVLTF. The complete variable domain, with remaining parts taken from reference TRBV30 and TRBJ2-6, reads SQTIHQWPATLVQPVGSPLSLECTVEGTSNPNLYWYRQAAGRGLQLLFYSVGIGQISSEVPQNLSASRPQDRQFILSSKKLLLSDSGFYLCAWSGAVSSGANVLTFGAGSRLTVL.

The chain has TRBV11-2 and TRBJ1-2, with a possible D match to TRBD1 (6 bases). The germline gives CDR1 SGHAT, CDR2 FQNNGV. The CDR3 is made up of 17 amino acids. The V end was cut by 2 bases, the J end by 7 bases, with 23 bases between. CDR3 amino acids: CASSLPGRGGVDSGYTF. CDR3 DNA: TGTGCCAGCAGCTTACCCGGGCGAGGGGGGGTGGATAGTGGCTACACCTTC.